This T cell receptor beta chain derives from a study of radiation and T cells in renal cell carcinoma. Study-level background: Nephrectomy followed 15 Gy stereotactic body radiation by 4 weeks. Study findings and constraints: In blood, top tumor clones expanded by 2 weeks, shrinking by 4. No pretreatment tumor biopsies were available for baseline clonotypes.

Sample time point: baseline pretreatment blood. The treatment denotes: 15 Gy SBRT to primary tumor, nephrectomy 4 weeks later. Blood was sampled at baseline, 2 weeks and 4 weeks after SBRT. Per the germline V gene, CDR1 is SSHAT and CDR2 is FNYEAQ (reference sequence). The length of the CDR3 is 19 residues. This clone was found a few times. Its matching antigen is unknown. One junction end does not reproduce the germline sequence, and a read error may be involved. Here immunoSEQ multiplex PCR was the method, and the copy in TCRdb shows in-frame clones only, minus some. This table holds some 110,000 clones, 80% to 85% found once.

This sample comprised blood, obtained from a patient whose treatment included radiotherapy and nephrectomy. This chain joins TRBV7-7 and TRBJ2-2; 12 bases map to TRBD2. The sequence was obtained from a woman in her sixties with renal cell carcinoma. Here the CDR3 reads CASSLARGGLAGYTGELFF. CDR3 bases: TGTGCTAGCAGCTTAGCGCGTGGGGGACTAGCGGGTTACACCGGGGAGCTGTTTTTT.